The TCR beta chain under discussion was sequenced for a study of regulatory T cells in long-lasting Graves disease (dated by TCRdb to the early 2020s). A note on the overall study: Antithyroid drugs had been taken for less than 3 months by newly diagnosed Graves' disease patients. Persistent Graves' disease patients were compared with newly diagnosed Graves' disease patients by peripheral blood TCR sequencing and RNA sequencing. The study was conducted in China and was registered as a clinical trial. A total of roughly 35 samples were covered by TCR sequencing, comprising approximately 13 persistent and roughly 20 newly diagnosed Graves' disease patients.

Note on this clonotype: What this receptor recognizes is not known. The input lacks base qualities; no much larger clone sits a single base away.

Points the paper makes about the study in general: The small sample size was acknowledged by the authors as a limitation that may reduce accuracy. Persistent Graves' disease patients showed lower TCR Shannon entropy and fewer highly expanded clones than newly diagnosed patients, suggesting clonal expansion. A larger number of public clonotypes was shared among persistent patients (around 2,500) than among newly diagnosed patients (roughly 980). TRBV28, TRBJ1-2 and TRBJ2-5 were preferentially used in persistent disease, while TRBV20-1 and TRBJ2-1 were favored in newly diagnosed disease. The study examined only peripheral blood because the primary lesion, thyroid tissue, could not be accessed. Sequencing and analysis were limited to the TCR beta chain.

The sample's time point label, decoded: newly diagnosed GD, antithyroid drugs for less than 3 months. For both TCR sequencing and RNA sequencing, RNA was extracted from PBMCs in TRIzol. The diagnosis of Graves' disease followed American Thyroid Association guidelines. Patients were recruited from an endocrinology department in Xi'an, China. Each patient gave about 8.1 milliliters of peripheral blood, collected in an EDTA anticoagulant tube. Ficoll Paque Plus density gradient separation was used to isolate PBMCs, and no additional T cell sorting was done. An Agilent 2100 Bioanalyzer and agarose gel were used to check RNA quality, while a NanoDrop 2000 measured RNA concentration. Libraries were built with multiplex PCR. Data came from an Illumina HiSeq 4000. CDR3 regions were amplified by Arm-PCR with iRepertoire HTBI primers to construct TCR beta libraries. Gel purification was performed on PCR products prior to sequencing. The published analysis was carried out like this. Gene usage analysis of CDR3 amino acid clonotypes used the 55 to 80 TRBV and 14 to 15 TRBJ segments found across samples. COPE and FqMerger were used to merge the filtered high-quality paired reads into contigs. BLAST was used to align contigs to IMGT TRBV, TRBD and TRBJ reference genes, and CDR3 was defined according to IMGT. Any clonotype with a frequency above 0.1% was classified as a highly expanded clone. Shannon entropy served as the measure of repertoire diversity, while the Gini coefficient captured V-J evenness. A clonotype was considered public if more than one individual shared it. TCRdb trimmed public reads at Q25 via fastp, called clones via MiXCR and kept in-frame beta chains. Rows merge per CDR3 protein into single entries with the most common DNA and genes. What appears here as the V and J calls and clone size reflects TCRdb's work, not the paper's. The table for this sample lists roughly 350,000 distinct CDR3 sequences; roughly 17% of them were counted only once. The ten largest clones take up roughly 30% of the sample.

The CDR3, cysteine through phenylalanine, is 16 amino acids long. The DNA shown is the 48-base CDR3, in frame from base 1. As encoded in the germline V gene (reference sequence), CDR1 is LGHDT while CDR2 is YNNKEL. Compared with germline, V lacks 2 bases and J lacks 2 bases; bases without a gene match: 4. The same sample was also used in a study of T cells in Graves' hyperthyroidism and ophthalmopathy. The second study, in turn, reports: Graves' hyperthyroidism was defined as stable when no progression to ophthalmopathy occurred over 18 months of follow-up. Hyperthyroidism patients were newly diagnosed, with disease duration under 2 months, and aged 18 to 65 years. Exclusion was applied to patients with uncontrolled infections, other autoimmune diseases, pregnancy or lactation. Diagnoses were based on clinical symptoms, serum thyroxine and TRAb, thyroid ultrasound and orbital computed tomography. The TCR CDR3 was subjected to a first round of RT-PCR using the HTBI primer set and the Qiagen OneStep RT-PCR kit. Most expanded thyroid clonotypes (frequency above 0.001) were also detected in blood, suggesting blood repertoires may reflect thyroid immune responses. In cross-validation, a model built on a 13 V-J signature told ophthalmopathy apart from stable hyperthyroidism with 87.88% sensitivity and about 81% specificity, and in testing the same model reached 80%/75%. In validation, the model predicted progression to ophthalmopathy a median of around 6.5 months before onset, with approximately 70% sensitivity and about 75% specificity. To identify TCR V-J signatures that set the groups apart, the researchers used a discovery cohort of about a hundred patients, made up of around 42 with Graves' ophthalmopathy and 57 with stable Graves' hyperthyroidism. An independent validation cohort of 18 to 20 hyperthyroidism patients and about 16 patients who later progressed to ophthalmopathy tested prospective prediction of ophthalmopathy. The roughly 100 discovery patients were randomly split 7:3 into training and test sets. In addition, the study compared T-cell repertoires in thyroid tissue and in blood from roughly 6 Graves' hyperthyroidism patients. After sampling, hyperthyroidism patients received methimazole starting at 30 mg daily, and ophthalmopathy patients received high-dose intravenous methylprednisolone. The libraries were constructed in a second round of multiplex PCR and then size-selected and purified. The libraries were sequenced on an Illumina HiSeq2000 using paired-end 100 bp reads. Raw data were processed with SOAPnuke, discarding reads with adapters, uncalled bases, mean Phred below 15, or no exact constant-primer or identifier match. COPE v1.2.5 was used to merge the high-quality paired reads, and each unique nucleotide sequence was defined as a clonotype. MiTCR v1.1 was used to align the clonotypes against IMGT TRBV, TRBD and TRBJ reference segments. Only V-J combinations with frequency above 0.0001, covering 98% to 99.2% of repertoires, were analysed. The TCS score was defined as F50 (clonal expansion) divided by E x V (chaos), with BLOSUM62-based TCRdist calculated between CDR3 peptides within each V-J. Welch's t-statistics and random forest reduced fewer than 600 V-J features to around 14, which were used in a naive Bayes classifier (R e1071). Sample size was not statistically predetermined, and blinding of investigators to group allocation was not performed. The paper describes TCR Vbeta CDR3 sequencing of about 140 peripheral blood samples, made up of 43 ophthalmopathy patients, around 78 hyperthyroidism patients and 17 progressor patients.

Specimen: peripheral blood mononuclear cells (PBMCs), collected at new diagnosis, from a patient treated with antithyroid drugs. The sequence derives from a man aged 40-49 years with Graves disease. Donor details come from another sample of the same person, matched by shared clones. The chain couples TRBV3-1 to TRBJ1-5; 9 bases in between match TRBD1. The DNA is as follows: TGTGCCAGCAGCCAAAACAGGGGGCTGGGCAATCAGCCCCAGCATTTT. The encoded protein is CASSQNRGLGNQPQHF.